This paragraph covers one T cell receptor (beta chain) sequence. The source of the sample is a study of blood T cell repertoires in COVID-19. About the study: Samples taken during acute and convalescent COVID-19 were collected in the United States, Italy and Spain.

Per the germline V gene, CDR1 is SGHVS and CDR2 is FNYEAQ. This CDR3 has 13 amino acids. Trimming stripped 4 bases from V and 9 bases from J, with 15 bases between. Authors' methods: Reference gene primer amplification yielded estimated nucleated cell counts. Repertoires were generated with immunoSEQ multiplex PCR, while TCRdb's copy carries only in-frame clones and drops some. V, J and clone size are taken as reported in that table, and D and trimming were inferred from the DNA itself. The sample holds about 170,000 clones, around nine tenths seen once. This sequence originates from a man between 18 and 29 years old with active or convalescent COVID-19. The sample comprised peripheral blood. The V gene is TRBV7-6, the J gene TRBJ1-1; D might be TRBD1 (6 bases). This CDR3 reads CASSSRTQGKAFF. The CDR3 nucleotides are TGTGCCAGCAGCTCCCGAACTCAGGGGAAAGCTTTCTTT.